The rows below give T cell receptor beta chains drawn from one sample of a study of PD-1 blockade in classical Hodgkin lymphoma. Clones were read by immunoSEQ multiplex PCR, and TCRdb kept only the in-frame ones, dropping some. Found here are 17,000 or so clones, around 80% of them singletons; the top ten hold about 5%. The sample was peripheral blood mononuclear cells (PBMCs), taken at baseline. The source is a human donor with classical Hodgkin lymphoma. CDR3s leave out the opening cysteine and the closing phenylalanine or tryptophan. D genes are given only for firm matches.

D,V,J,CDR3
-,TRBV6-6,TRBJ1-1,ASSQGPTEAF
TRBD2,TRBV28,TRBJ2-5,ASSFPAGGLYQETQY
-,TRBV19,TRBJ2-1,ASSTRRGSLHVEQF
TRBD2,TRBV9,TRBJ2-2,ASSVVGWLAENTGELF
TRBD2,TRBV27,TRBJ2-3,ASSLSTPLAGAHTQY
-,TRBV27,TRBJ1-1,ASSFINTPEAF
-,TRBV5-8,TRBJ1-5,ASSLSPGAGQPQH
TRBD1,TRBV4-2,TRBJ2-1,ASSQADRSAYNEQF
-,TRBV14,TRBJ1-6,ASSQDAGNSPLH
TRBD2,TRBV19,TRBJ2-1,ASTGTSGGSSNEQF
-,TRBV5-6,TRBJ2-3,ASSTPSRAGSTDTQY
-,TRBV5-1,TRBJ2-7,ASSLLGDGSYEQY
-,TRBV30,TRBJ2-2,AWGPGTGTGELF
TRBD1,TRBV5-1,TRBJ2-5,ASSRDRGGETQY
TRBD2,TRBV2,TRBJ2-3,ASSEVGPAGATISTDTQY
-,TRBV19,TRBJ2-7,ASSISRYEQY
-,TRBV28,TRBJ2-7,ASSLSGSEGGSYEQY
-,TRBV4-1,TRBJ2-7,ASSQDRDTYEQY
-,TRBV5-1,TRBJ1-5,ASSLDGGVNQPQH
-,TRBV7-9,TRBJ1-1,ASSPNAGTYTEAF
TRBD2,TRBV6-5,TRBJ2-1,ASSYTAGVRNEQF
TRBD2,TRBV9,TRBJ2-2,ASSVGLAGATGELF
TRBD1,TRBV19,TRBJ2-7,ASSPWDSSYEQY
-,TRBV10-3,TRBJ2-7,AISSGEGPDEQY
-,TRBV6-4,TRBJ2-7,ASSDRQATAQY
TRBD1,TRBV10-3,TRBJ1-5,AISESTGASNQPQH
-,TRBV6-5,TRBJ1-1,ASSYGGEGTEAF
-,TRBV5-6,TRBJ2-6,ASSLGQGTNVLT
TRBD2,TRBV7-6,TRBJ2-1,ASSSTGTSLDNEQF
-,TRBV7-2,TRBJ1-3,ASSLSRGVLSGNTIY
TRBD2,TRBV29-1,TRBJ2-2,SGRDSGRSGELF
TRBD2,TRBV2,TRBJ2-1,ASSAFGTSYNEQF
TRBD1,TRBV6-5,TRBJ1-1,ASSLQGAEAF
-,TRBV6-6,TRBJ1-1,ASRNTGNTEAF
-,TRBV28,TRBJ2-7,ASSLSGAYEQY
TRBD1,TRBV30,TRBJ2-7,AWDREKYEQY
-,TRBV11-2,TRBJ2-1,ASSLEIDNEQF
-,TRBV5-6,TRBJ1-4,ASSSGARGEKLF
TRBD1,TRBV5-5,TRBJ2-7,ASSRGQGVHEQY
TRBD1,TRBV19,TRBJ2-3,ASSLQGATDTQY
-,TRBV7-4,TRBJ2-1,ASTRGSGYNEQF
-,TRBV30,TRBJ2-7,AWSLKKVSYEQY
-,TRBV28,TRBJ2-6,ASSLAWGANVLT
TRBD1,TRBV29-1,TRBJ1-1,SVELQGDPEAF